The present T cell receptor (beta chain) was sequenced within a study of regulatory T cells in long-lasting Graves disease. General study points: Newly diagnosed patients had higher TCR diversity than persistent Graves' patients did.

Combining iRepertoire HTBI primers with Arm-PCR of CDR3 regions, the authors built TCR beta libraries. Using its own MiXCR run on the multiplex PCR reads, TCRdb lists one record per CDR3 protein. The sample has hundreds of thousands of distinct CDR3 sequences; about a sixth are singletons. The germline V gene has CDR1 MDHEN and CDR2 SYDVKM. The CDR3 is 12 amino acids. The V gene lost 6 bases and the J gene lost 7 bases, with 13 bases spanning the gap. As to time point: newly diagnosed GD, antithyroid drugs for less than 3 months. Preparation of the TCR library used RNA extracted from PBMCs. A note on this clonotype: Its antigen is as yet unknown.

This sample also belongs to another study, concerning T cells in Graves' hyperthyroidism and ophthalmopathy. That investigation notes: Thyroid ultrasound, orbital computed tomography, clinical symptoms, and serum thyroxine and TRAb underpinned diagnoses.

The receptor was isolated from a woman aged 25 to 45 with Graves disease. Material: peripheral blood mononuclear cells (PBMCs), obtained at new diagnosis, from a patient treated with antithyroid drugs. The V and J genes are TRBV28 and TRBJ2-7; no firm D call. The CDR3 loop is CASRTPGREQYF. CDR3 DNA: TGTGCCAGCAGGACCCCGGGTAGGGAGCAGTACTTC.